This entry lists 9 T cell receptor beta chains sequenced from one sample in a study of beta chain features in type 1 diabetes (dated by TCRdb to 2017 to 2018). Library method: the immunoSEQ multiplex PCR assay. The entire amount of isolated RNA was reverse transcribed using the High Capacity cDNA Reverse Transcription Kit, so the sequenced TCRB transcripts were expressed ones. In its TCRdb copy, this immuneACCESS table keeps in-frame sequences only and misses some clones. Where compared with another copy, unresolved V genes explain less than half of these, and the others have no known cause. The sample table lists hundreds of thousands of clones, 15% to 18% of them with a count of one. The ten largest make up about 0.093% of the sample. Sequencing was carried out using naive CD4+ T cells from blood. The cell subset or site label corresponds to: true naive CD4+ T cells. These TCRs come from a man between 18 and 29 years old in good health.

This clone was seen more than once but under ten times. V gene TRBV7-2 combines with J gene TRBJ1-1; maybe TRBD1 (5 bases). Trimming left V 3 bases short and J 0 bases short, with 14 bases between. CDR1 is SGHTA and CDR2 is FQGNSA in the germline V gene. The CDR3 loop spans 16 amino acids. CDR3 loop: CASSFLTVLLNTEAFF. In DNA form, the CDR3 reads TGTGCCAGCAGCTTCCTGACAGTTCTGCTGAACACTGAAGCTTTCTTT.

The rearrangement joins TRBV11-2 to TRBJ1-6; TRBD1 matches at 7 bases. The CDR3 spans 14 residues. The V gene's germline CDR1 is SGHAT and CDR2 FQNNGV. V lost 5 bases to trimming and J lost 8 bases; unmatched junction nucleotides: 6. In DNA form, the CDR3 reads TGTGCCAGCAGCCGCGGGGACAGCGATTCACCCCTCCACTTT. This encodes CASSRGDSDSPLHF.

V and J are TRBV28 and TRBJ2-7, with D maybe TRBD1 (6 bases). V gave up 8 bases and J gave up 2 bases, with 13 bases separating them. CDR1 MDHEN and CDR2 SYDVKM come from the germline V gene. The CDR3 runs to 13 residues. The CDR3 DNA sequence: TGTGCCAGCGGTAGGGGGAAAACCTACGAGCAGTACTTC. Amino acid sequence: CASGRGKTYEQYF.

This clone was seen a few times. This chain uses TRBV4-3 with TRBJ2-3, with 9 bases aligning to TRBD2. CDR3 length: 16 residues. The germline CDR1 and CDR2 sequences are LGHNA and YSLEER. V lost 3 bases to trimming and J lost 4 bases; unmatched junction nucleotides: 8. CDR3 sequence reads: CASSQSRAGGPDTQYF. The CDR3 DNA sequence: TGCGCCAGCAGCCAGAGTCGGGCGGGAGGGCCAGATACGCAGTATTTT.

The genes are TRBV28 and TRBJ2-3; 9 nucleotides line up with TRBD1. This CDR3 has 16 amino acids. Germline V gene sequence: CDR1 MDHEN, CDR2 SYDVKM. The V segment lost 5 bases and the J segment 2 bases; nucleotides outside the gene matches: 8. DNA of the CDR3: TGTGCCAGCAGTCCACAAGGACAGGGGCTCACAGATACGCAGTATTTT. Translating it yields CASSPQGQGLTDTQYF. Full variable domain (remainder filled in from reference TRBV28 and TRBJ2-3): DVKVTQSSRYLVKRTGEKVFLECVQDMDHENMFWYRQDPGLGLRLIYFSYDVKMKEKGDIPEGYSVSREKKERFSLILESASTNQTSMYLCASSPQGQGLTDTQYFGPGTRLTVL.

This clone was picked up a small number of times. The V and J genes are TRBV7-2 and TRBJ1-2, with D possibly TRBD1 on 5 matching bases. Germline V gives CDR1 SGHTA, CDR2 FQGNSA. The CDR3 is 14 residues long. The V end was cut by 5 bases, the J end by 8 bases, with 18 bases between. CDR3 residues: CASSPRAGLPGYTF. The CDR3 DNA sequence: TGTGCCAGCAGCCCCCGGGCAGGGCTCCCCGGCTACACCTTC.

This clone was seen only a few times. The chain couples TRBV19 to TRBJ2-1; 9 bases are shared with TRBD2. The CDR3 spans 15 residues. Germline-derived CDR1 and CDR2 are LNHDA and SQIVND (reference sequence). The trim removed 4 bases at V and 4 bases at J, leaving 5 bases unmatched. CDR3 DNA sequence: TGTGCCAGTAGTAATAGCGGGGGTTTTTACAATGAGCAGTTCTTC. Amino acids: CASSNSGGFYNEQFF.

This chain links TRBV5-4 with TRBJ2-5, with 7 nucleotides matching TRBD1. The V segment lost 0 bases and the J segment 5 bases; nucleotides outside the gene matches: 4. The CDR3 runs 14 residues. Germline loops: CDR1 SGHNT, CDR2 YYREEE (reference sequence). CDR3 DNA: TGTGCCAGCAGCTTGGTAGGGGGCGGCGAGACCCAGTACTTC. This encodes CASSLVGGGETQYF.

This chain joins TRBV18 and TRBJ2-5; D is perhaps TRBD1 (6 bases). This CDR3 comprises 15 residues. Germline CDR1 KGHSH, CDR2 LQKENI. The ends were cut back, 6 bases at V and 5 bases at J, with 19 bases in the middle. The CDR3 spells CASSPGRGFVETQYF. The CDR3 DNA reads TGTGCCAGCTCCCCGGGCAGGGGATTCGTTGAGACCCAGTACTTC. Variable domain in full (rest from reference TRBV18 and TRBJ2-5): NAGVMQNPRHLVRRRGQEARLRCSPMKGHSHVYWYRQLPEEGLKFMVYLQKENIIDESGMPKERFSAEFPKEGPSILRIQQVVRGDSAAYFCASSPGRGFVETQYFGPGTRLLVL.